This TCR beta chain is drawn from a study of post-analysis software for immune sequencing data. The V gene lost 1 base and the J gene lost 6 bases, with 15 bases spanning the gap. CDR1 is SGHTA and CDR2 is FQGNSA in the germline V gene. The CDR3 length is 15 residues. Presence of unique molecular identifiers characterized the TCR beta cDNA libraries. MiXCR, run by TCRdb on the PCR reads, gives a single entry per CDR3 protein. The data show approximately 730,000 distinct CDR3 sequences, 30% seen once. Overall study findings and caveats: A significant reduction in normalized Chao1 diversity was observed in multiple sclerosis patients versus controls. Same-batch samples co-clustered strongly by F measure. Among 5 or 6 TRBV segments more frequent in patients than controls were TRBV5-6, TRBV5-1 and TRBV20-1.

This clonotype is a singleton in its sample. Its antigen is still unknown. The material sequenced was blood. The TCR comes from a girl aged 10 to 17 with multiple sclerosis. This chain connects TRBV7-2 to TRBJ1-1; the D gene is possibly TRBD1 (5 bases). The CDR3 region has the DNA TGTGCCAGCAGCTTAGGGGGACCCCGGGACCCTGAAGCTTTCTTT. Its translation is CASSLGGPRDPEAFF.